The sample holds a few counts of the clone carrying this T cell receptor beta chain. What it recognizes is unknown. The CDR3 loop spans 13 amino acids. CDR1 is MNHEY and CDR2 is SMNVEV in the germline V gene (reference sequence). V shed 4 bases and J shed 6 bases, with 13 bases lying between them. Tregs were sorted as CD4+CD25+CD127-/low cells. Constant-region reverse primers amplified full-length variable regions, followed by semi-nested Nested Universal Primer A PCR. MiXCR was run by TCRdb on the 5' RACE reads, yielding one entry per CDR3 protein. This table has 50,000 to 65,000 distinct CDR3 sequences, about 20% appearing once. Study findings and constraints: The larger cohort examined one V-J beta rearrangement, not whole repertoires. Greatest tumor Treg TCR overlap was with tumor naive CD4+ cells. In terms of TCR gene usage, tumor memory CD4+ T cells clustered together with blood and lymph node memory CD4+ cells, as well as with lymph node naive CD4+ cells.

This TCR was recovered from a female donor with breast cancer. The chain uses TRBV27 and TRBJ2-7; D may be TRBD1 or TRBD2 (5 bases each). Sequencing was performed on tumor-infiltrating Tregs sorted from the breast tumor. DNA for the CDR3: TGTGCCAGCAGTTCGGGGCCAGGCATCGAGCAGTACTTC. This sequence encodes CASSSGPGIEQYF.